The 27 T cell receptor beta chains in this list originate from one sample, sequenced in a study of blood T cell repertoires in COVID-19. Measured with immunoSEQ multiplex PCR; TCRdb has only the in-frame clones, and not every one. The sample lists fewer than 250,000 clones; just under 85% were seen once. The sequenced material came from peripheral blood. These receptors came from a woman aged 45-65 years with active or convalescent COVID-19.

CDR3 in amino acids: CASLGQPSNQPQHF. The CDR3 DNA follows: TGTGCCAGCTTAGGACAGCCTAGCAATCAGCCCCAGCATTTT. The chain joins TRBV2 to TRBJ1-5, with D perhaps TRBD1 (6 bases). Trimming cost V 8 bases and J 0 bases, with 11 bases left between them. In germline, CDR1 is SNHLY, CDR2 FYNNEI. This CDR3 is 14 amino acids long.

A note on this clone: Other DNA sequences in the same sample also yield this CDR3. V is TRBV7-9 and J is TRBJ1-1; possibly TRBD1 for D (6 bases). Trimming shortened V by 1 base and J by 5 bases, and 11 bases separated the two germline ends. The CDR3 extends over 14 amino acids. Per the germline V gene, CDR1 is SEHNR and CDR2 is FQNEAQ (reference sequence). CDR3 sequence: CASSLGQGRTEAFF. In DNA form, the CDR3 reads TGTGCCAGCAGCTTAGGGCAGGGGCGAACTGAAGCTTTCTTT. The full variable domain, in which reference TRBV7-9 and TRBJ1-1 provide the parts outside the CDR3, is DTGVSQNPRHKITKRGQNVTFRCDPISEHNRLYWYRQTLGQGPEFLTYFQNEAQLEKSRLLSDRFSAERPKGSFSTLEIQRTEQGDSAMYLCASSLGQGRTEAFFGQGTRLTVV.

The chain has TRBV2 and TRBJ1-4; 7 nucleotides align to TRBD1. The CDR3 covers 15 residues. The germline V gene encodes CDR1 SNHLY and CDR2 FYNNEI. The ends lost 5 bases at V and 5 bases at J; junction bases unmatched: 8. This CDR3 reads CASSIRQGRNEKLFF. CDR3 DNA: TGTGCCAGCAGTATAAGACAGGGCCGAAATGAAAAACTGTTTTTT.

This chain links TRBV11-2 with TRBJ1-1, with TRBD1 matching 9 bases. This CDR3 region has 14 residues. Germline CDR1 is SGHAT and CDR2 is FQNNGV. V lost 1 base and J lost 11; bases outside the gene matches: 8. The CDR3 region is CASSLVSRTGEAFF. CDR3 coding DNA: TGTGCCAGCAGCTTAGTTTCCAGGACAGGGGAGGCTTTCTTT.

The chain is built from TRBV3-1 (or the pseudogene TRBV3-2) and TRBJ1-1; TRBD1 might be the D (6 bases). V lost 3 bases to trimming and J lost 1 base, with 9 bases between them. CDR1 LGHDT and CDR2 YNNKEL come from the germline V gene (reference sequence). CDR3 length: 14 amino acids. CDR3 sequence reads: CASSHPGQNTEAFF. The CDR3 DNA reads TGTGCCAGCAGCCATCCGGGACAGAACACTGAAGCTTTCTTT.

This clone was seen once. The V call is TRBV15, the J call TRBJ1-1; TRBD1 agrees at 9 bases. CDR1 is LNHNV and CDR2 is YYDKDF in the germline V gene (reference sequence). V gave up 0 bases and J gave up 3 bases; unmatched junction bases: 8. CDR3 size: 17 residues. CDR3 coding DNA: TGTGCCACCAGCAGAGAGGGTGGACAGGGGAGGGACACTGAAGCTTTCTTT. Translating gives CATSREGGQGRDTEAFF.

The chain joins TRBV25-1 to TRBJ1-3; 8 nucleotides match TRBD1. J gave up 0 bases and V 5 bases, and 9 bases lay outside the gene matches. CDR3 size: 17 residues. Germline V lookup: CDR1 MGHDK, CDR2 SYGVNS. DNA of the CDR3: TGTGCCAGCAGTCAAACCCCAGGGGGCGACTCTGGAAACACCATATATTTT. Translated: CASSQTPGGDSGNTIYF.

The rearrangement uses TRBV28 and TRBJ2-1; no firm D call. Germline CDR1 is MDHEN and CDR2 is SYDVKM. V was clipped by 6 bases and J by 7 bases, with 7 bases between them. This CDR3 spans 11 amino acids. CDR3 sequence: CASRVENEQFF. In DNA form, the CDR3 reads TGTGCCAGCAGGGTTGAGAATGAGCAGTTCTTC.

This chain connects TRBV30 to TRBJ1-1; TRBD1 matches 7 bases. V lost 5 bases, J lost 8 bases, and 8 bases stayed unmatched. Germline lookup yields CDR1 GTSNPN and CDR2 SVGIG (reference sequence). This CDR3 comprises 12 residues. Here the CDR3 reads CAWGVGGREAFF. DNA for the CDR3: TGTGCCTGGGGGGTAGGGGGCCGAGAAGCTTTCTTT.

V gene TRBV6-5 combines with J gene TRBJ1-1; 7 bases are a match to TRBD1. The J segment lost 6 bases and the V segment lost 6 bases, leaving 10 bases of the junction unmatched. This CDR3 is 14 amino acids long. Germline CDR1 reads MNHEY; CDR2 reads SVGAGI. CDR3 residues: CASRQGTPVSEAFF. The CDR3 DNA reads TGTGCCAGCAGACAGGGGACTCCGGTGTCTGAAGCTTTCTTT.

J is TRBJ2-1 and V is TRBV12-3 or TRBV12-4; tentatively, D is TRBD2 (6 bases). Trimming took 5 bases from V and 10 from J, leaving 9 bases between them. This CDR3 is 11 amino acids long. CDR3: CASSNGGEQFF. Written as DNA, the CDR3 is TGTGCCAGCAGTAATGGGGGGGAGCAGTTCTTC.

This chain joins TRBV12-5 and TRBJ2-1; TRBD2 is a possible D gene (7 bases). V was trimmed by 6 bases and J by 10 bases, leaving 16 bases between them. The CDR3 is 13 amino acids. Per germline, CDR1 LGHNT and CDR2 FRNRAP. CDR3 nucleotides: TGTGCTAGTGGCACGGAGGGAGGGGGAGAGCAGTTCTTC. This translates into CASGTEGGGEQFF.

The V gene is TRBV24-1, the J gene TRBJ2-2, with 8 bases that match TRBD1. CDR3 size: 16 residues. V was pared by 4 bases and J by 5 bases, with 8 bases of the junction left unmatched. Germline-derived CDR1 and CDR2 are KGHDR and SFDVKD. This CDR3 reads CATSDQRQGRTGELFF. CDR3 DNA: TGTGCCACCAGTGACCAAAGACAGGGGCGGACCGGGGAGCTGTTTTTT.

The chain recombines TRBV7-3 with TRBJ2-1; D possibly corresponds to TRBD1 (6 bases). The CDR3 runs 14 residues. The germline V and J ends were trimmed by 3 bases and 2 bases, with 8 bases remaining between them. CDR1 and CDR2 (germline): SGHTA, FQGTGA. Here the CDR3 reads CASSLTGTYNEQFF. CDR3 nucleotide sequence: TGTGCCAGCAGCTTGACAGGAACCTACAATGAGCAGTTCTTC.

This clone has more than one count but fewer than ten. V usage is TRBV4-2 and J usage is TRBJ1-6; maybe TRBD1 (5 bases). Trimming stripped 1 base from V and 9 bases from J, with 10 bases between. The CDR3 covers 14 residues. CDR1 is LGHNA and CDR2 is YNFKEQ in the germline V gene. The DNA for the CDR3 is TGTGCCAGCAGCCAAGGGGGGGAGATTTCACCCCTCCACTTT. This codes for CASSQGGEISPLHF.

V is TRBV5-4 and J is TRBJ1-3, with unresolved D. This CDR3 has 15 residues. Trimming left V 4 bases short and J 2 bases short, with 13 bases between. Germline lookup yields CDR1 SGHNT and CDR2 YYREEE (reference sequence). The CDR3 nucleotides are TGTGCCAGCAGCCCGTCGGGAAGGGCTGGAAACACCATATATTTT. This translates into CASSPSGRAGNTIYF.

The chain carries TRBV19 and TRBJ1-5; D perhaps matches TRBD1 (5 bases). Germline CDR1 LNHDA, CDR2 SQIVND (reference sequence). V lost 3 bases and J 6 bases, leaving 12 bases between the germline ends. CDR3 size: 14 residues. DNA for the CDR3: TGTGCCAGTAGTATCGCAAGGGGCTTTCAGCCCCAGCATTTT. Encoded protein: CASSIARGFQPQHF.

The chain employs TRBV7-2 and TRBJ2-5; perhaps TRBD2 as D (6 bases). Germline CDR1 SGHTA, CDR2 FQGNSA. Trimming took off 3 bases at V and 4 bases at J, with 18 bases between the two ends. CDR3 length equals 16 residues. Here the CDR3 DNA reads TGTGCCAGCAGCTTCCAATCCGGGACTCGTAGAGAGACCCAGTACTTC. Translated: CASSFQSGTRRETQYF.

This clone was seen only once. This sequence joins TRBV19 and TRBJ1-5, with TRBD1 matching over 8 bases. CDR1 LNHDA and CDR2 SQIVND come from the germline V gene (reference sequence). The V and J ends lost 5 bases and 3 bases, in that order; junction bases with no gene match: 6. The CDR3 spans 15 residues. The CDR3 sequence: CASSWTGSINQPQHF. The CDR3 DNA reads TGTGCCAGTAGTTGGACAGGGAGTATCAATCAGCCCCAGCATTTT.

The CDR3 is CASSSGRGMGQPQHF. CDR3 sequence (DNA): TGTGCCAGCAGTTCTGGCAGGGGGATGGGGCAGCCCCAGCATTTT. The chain recombines TRBV28 with TRBJ1-5; TRBD1 matches at 7 bases. The CDR3 is 15 residues long. Germline CDR1 MDHEN, CDR2 SYDVKM. Trimming removed 4 bases from V and 7 bases from J; junction bases left unmatched: 10.

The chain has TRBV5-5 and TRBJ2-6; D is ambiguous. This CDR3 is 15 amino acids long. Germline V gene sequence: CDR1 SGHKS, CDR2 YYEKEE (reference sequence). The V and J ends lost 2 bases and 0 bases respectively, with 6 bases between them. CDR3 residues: CASSLDISGANVLTF. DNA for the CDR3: TGTGCCAGCAGCTTAGACATCTCTGGGGCCAACGTCCTGACTTTC.

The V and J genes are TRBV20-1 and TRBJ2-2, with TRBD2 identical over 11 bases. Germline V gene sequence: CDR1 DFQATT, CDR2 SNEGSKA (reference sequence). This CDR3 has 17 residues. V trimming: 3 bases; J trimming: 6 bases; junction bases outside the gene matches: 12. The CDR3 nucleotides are TGCAGTGCTAGTGCCCCGGGACTAGCGGAAGGGGCCGGGGAGCTGTTTTTT. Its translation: CSASAPGLAEGAGELFF.

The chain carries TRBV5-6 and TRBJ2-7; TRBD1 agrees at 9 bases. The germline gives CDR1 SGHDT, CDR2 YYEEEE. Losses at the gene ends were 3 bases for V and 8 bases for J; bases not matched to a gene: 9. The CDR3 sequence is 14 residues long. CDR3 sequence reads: CASSSPGQGRQQYV. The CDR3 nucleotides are TGTGCCAGCAGCTCCCCGGGACAGGGAAGACAGCAGTACGTC.

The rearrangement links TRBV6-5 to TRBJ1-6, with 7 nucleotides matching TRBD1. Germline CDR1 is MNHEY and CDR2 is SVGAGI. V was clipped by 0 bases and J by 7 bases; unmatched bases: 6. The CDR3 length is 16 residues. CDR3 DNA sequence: TGTGCCAGCAGTTACTCGATGAACAGGGGAAATTCACCCCTCCACTTT. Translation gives CASSYSMNRGNSPLHF.

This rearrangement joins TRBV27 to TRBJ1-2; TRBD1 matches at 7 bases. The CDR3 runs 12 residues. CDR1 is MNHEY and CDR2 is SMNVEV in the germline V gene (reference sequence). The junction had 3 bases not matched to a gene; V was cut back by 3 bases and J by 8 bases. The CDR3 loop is CASSFRGVGYTF. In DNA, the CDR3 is TGTGCCAGCAGTTTCAGGGGGGTCGGCTACACCTTC.

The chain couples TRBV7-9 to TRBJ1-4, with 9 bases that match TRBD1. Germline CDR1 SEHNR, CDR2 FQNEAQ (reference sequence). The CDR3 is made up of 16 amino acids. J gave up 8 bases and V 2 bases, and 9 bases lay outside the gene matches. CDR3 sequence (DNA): TGTGCCAGCAGCTTAAGGGACAGGGACTTATGGGAAAAACTGTTTTTT. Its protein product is CASSLRDRDLWEKLFF.

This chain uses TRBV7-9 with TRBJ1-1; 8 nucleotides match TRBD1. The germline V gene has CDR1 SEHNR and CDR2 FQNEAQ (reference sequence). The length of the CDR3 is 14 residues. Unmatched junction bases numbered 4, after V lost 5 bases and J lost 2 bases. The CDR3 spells CASSRQGSNTEAFF. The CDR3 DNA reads TGTGCCAGCAGCCGACAGGGGAGCAACACTGAAGCTTTCTTT. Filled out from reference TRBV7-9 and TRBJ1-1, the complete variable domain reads DTGVSQNPRHKITKRGQNVTFRCDPISEHNRLYWYRQTLGQGPEFLTYFQNEAQLEKSRLLSDRFSAERPKGSFSTLEIQRTEQGDSAMYLCASSRQGSNTEAFFGQGTRLTVV.